This passage covers 29 T cell receptor beta chains from one sample sequenced in a study of spatial heterogeneity in lung cancer (dated by TCRdb to the late 2010s). The library was prepared using 5' RACE. The listed sequencing device is NextSeq 500. TCRdb's own reprocessing of the public reads used fastp at Q25 and MiXCR and kept productive beta chains. Identical CDR3 proteins give one entry, which carries the most common genes and DNA. The sample yields a few thousand distinct CDR3 sequences; 34% were counted once. The top ten hold approximately 35% of the sample. Read against the paper, the sample's time point label means: sample taken at primary tumor resection. Whole RNA extracted from tumor and nontumor lung tissue, or from cryopreserved PBMC samples, was used for TCR sequencing without cell sorting. Sequencing used PBMCs, obtained at surgery. These TCRs come from a male donor with early-stage non-small cell lung cancer.

A word on this clonotype: This beta chain lies outside the target of a library built for alpha chains; its clone size means little. This chain connects TRBV3-1 to TRBJ2-1; D gene ambiguous. Trimming pared 6 bases from V and 9 bases from J, leaving 9 bases between. The CDR3 loop spans 11 amino acids. Per the germline V gene, CDR1 is LGHDT and CDR2 is YNNKEL (reference sequence). CDR3 nucleotides: TGTGCCAGCAGGTTAGATGGTGAGCAGTTCTTC. As protein: CASRLDGEQFF.

This clonotype is deemed medium-sized. This beta chain is off target for a library built for alpha chains, so its abundance means little. The V and J genes are TRBV30 and TRBJ2-6; D may be TRBD1 or TRBD2 (6 bases each). CDR3 length: 18 amino acids. CDR1 GTSNPN and CDR2 SVGIG come from the germline V gene (reference sequence). Trimming took 1 base from V and 1 from J, leaving 17 bases between them. DNA of the CDR3: TGTGCCTGGAGTGCCCTAGGGGGGTCACGGTCTGGGGCCAACGTCCTGACTTTC. It encodes CAWSALGGSRSGANVLTF. The full variable domain, its missing parts supplied by reference TRBV30 and TRBJ2-6, is SQTIHQWPATLVQPVGSPLSLECTVEGTSNPNLYWYRQAAGRGLQLLFYSVGIGQISSEVPQNLSASRPQDRQFILSSKKLLLSDSGFYLCAWSALGGSRSGANVLTFGAGSRLTVL.

This clonotype turned up a few times. Within a library made for alpha chains, this beta chain is off target, and its count is uninformative. The rearrangement joins TRBV2 to TRBJ2-1; D not resolved. From germline, CDR1 is SNHLY and CDR2 FYNNEI. With 5 bases removed from V and 8 bases from J, the gap between germline ends came to 10 bases. The CDR3 covers 12 residues. DNA of the CDR3: TGTGCCAGCAGTTTGGCGGTGTATGAGCAGTTCTTC. Translating gives CASSLAVYEQFF. The full variable domain, with the rest looked up from reference TRBV2 and TRBJ2-1, is EPEVTQTPSHQVTQMGQEVILRCVPISNHLYFYWYRQILGQKVEFLVSFYNNEISEKSEIFDDQFSVERPDGSNFTLKIRSTKLEDSAMYFCASSLAVYEQFFGPGTRLTVL.

A word on this clonotype: This beta chain was picked up by a library intended for alpha chains and is off target, so its count carries little meaning. The V call is TRBV28, the J call TRBJ2-7, with D possibly matching TRBD1 (6 bases). CDR3 length equals 13 residues. The germline V gene has CDR1 MDHEN and CDR2 SYDVKM. Trimming left V 7 bases short and J 2 bases short, with 12 bases between. In nucleotides, the CDR3 is TGTGCCAGCACAGGGGCGCCCACCTACGAGCAGTACTTC. It encodes CASTGAPTYEQYF.

This clonotype was seen more than once but under ten times. For a library built for alpha chains, this beta chain is a stray read; little rests on its size. The genes are TRBV7-8 and TRBJ1-1, with no clear D. The germline V gene has CDR1 SGHVS and CDR2 FQNEAQ. V was clipped by 3 bases and J by 5 bases, with 10 bases between them. The CDR3 sequence is 13 residues long. The chain's CDR3 is CASSFLYGTEAFF. In nucleotides, the CDR3 is TGTGCCAGCAGCTTCCTATATGGGACTGAAGCTTTCTTT.

With regard to this clonotype: The size of this beta chain means little, since it is a stray read in a library made for alpha chains. The chain employs TRBV4-1 and TRBJ2-2, with 8 nucleotides matching TRBD2. Germline V gives CDR1 MGHRA, CDR2 YSYEKL. With V trimmed by 4 bases and J by 0 bases, 10 bases remained unmatched. The CDR3 runs 18 residues. The CDR3 here is CASSPFLLAASNTGELFF. In nucleotides, the CDR3 is TGCGCCAGCAGCCCCTTCCTACTAGCGGCTTCGAACACCGGGGAGCTGTTTTTT.

Comment on this clonotype: This beta chain turned up in a library designed for alpha chains; as an off-target read, its abundance says little. This chain connects TRBV18 to TRBJ2-5; D possibly corresponds to TRBD1 (5 bases). The germline CDR1 and CDR2 sequences are KGHSH and LQKENI. Between the trimmed V and J ends, which lost 2 bases and 3 bases, there was a span of 7 bases. CDR3 length: 13 residues. In DNA form, the CDR3 reads TGTGCCAGCTCACCATGGGGCGAAGAGACCCAGTACTTC. Amino acid sequence: CASSPWGEETQYF.

This clonotype has a handful of counts. Within a library made for alpha chains, this beta chain is off target, and its count is uninformative. The chain joins TRBV12-3 or TRBV12-4 to TRBJ2-5; 9 bases are shared with TRBD2. There are 17 residues in the CDR3. Germline trimming cut 5 bases from V and 4 bases from J; bases unmatched to any gene: 14. The DNA of the CDR3 is TGTGCCAGCAGTCTCGGGACTAGCCCATTAGGGTCAGAGACCCAGTACTTC. Protein product: CASSLGTSPLGSETQYF.

Concerning this clonotype: This beta chain is off target for a library built for alpha chains, so its abundance means little. The rearrangement links TRBV18 to TRBJ2-7; TRBD1 matches 9 bases. The germline V gene encodes CDR1 KGHSH and CDR2 LQKENI. The CDR3 consists of 15 residues. V lost 0 bases, J lost 5 bases, and 5 bases stayed unmatched. The CDR3 sequence is CASSPPQGQGDEQYF. The DNA for the CDR3 is TGTGCCAGCTCACCACCCCAGGGACAGGGCGACGAGCAGTACTTC.

There are a few counts of this clonotype. For a library built for alpha chains, this beta chain is a stray read; little rests on its size. As DNA, the CDR3 is TGTGCCAGCAGCTTCGGATACACAGATACGCAGTATTTT. Protein sequence: CASSFGYTDTQYF. The chain has TRBV7-2 and TRBJ2-3, with D unresolved. The V and J ends lost 3 bases and 2 bases respectively, with 6 bases between them. CDR1 and CDR2 from the germline V gene are SGHTA and FQGNSA. The CDR3 length is 13 residues.

Points on this clonotype: This beta chain appears as a stray read in a library generated for alpha chains; its size is not informative. This rearrangement joins TRBV3-1 to TRBJ2-7; D is ambiguous. V lost 3 bases to trimming and J lost 5 bases, with 14 bases between them. CDR3 length equals 14 residues. Looked up from germline, CDR1 is LGHDT and CDR2 is YNNKEL (reference sequence). The CDR3 coding sequence is TGTGCCAGCAGCCAGTCGCAGGAACTACACGAGCAGTACTTC. Translated: CASSQSQELHEQYF.

Comment on this clonotype: This beta chain is an unintended read in a library built for alpha chains; its size means little. This chain links TRBV2 with TRBJ2-3, with 8 bases aligning to TRBD2. V lost 6 bases and J lost 10; bases outside the gene matches: 3. The CDR3 is 11 amino acids. CDR1 is SNHLY, CDR2 FYNNEI, per germline. CDR3: CASRGLVAQYF. CDR3 DNA sequence: TGTGCCAGCAGGGGACTAGTGGCGCAGTATTTT.

For this clonotype: The library was designed around alpha chains, so this beta chain is a stray read whose abundance carries little weight. The chain is built from TRBV28 and TRBJ2-7; D is undetermined. The V and J ends lost 6 bases and 10 bases respectively, with 16 bases between them. Germline CDR1 and CDR2: MDHEN and SYDVKM. This CDR3 contains 12 residues. This CDR3 is CASRTFTGVQYF. The DNA of the CDR3 is TGTGCCAGCAGAACCTTCACGGGCGTACAGTACTTC.

This clonotype has more than one count but fewer than ten. Since it is a stray read in a library aimed at alpha chains, this beta chain has a size that is not meaningful. The chain links TRBV11-2 to TRBJ2-1, with D perhaps TRBD1 or TRBD2 (6 bases each). CDR3 length equals 15 residues. Between the trimmed V and J ends, which lost 2 bases and 7 bases, there was a span of 15 bases. Germline V CDR1 and CDR2: SGHAT, FQNNGV. As DNA, the CDR3 is TGTGCCAGCAGCTTAATTAGAGGGGGGTTGAATGAGCAGTTCTTC. Its protein is CASSLIRGGLNEQFF.

This clonotype was detected a few times. This beta chain appears as a stray read in a library generated for alpha chains; its size is not informative. The chain employs TRBV7-9 and TRBJ2-1; weak D call: TRBD2 (5 bases). This CDR3 spans 12 amino acids. With 5 bases removed from V and 7 bases from J, the gap between germline ends came to 9 bases. Germline assignment: CDR1 SEHNR and CDR2 FQNEAQ (reference sequence). Here the CDR3 DNA reads TGTGCCAGCAGCGAACTAGGGAATGAGCAGTTCTTC. It is translated as CASSELGNEQFF.

With respect to this clonotype: The size of this beta chain means little, since it is a stray read in a library made for alpha chains. V is TRBV2 and J is TRBJ2-1, with 8 bases fitting TRBD1. The V gene's germline CDR1 is SNHLY and CDR2 FYNNEI. After removal of 5 bases from V and 0 bases from J, the junction contained 3 bases not matched to a gene. The CDR3 runs 15 residues. The DNA of the CDR3 is TGTGCCAGCAGTAGGGACAGGAGCTCCTACAATGAGCAGTTCTTC. It is translated as CASSRDRSSYNEQFF.

A note on this clonotype: This beta chain appears as a stray read in a library generated for alpha chains; its size is not informative. The chain joins TRBV2 to TRBJ2-1; either TRBD1 or TRBD2 may fit D (5 bases each). The length of the CDR3 is 11 residues. V was pared by 8 bases and J by 10 bases, with 12 bases between. Per the germline V gene, CDR1 is SNHLY and CDR2 is FYNNEI. This CDR3 reads CASGLGDEQFF. CDR3 coding DNA: TGTGCCAGCGGACTTGGGGACGAGCAGTTCTTC.

Details on this clonotype: The library was built for alpha chains, so this beta chain is an off-target read and its size means little. The chain uses TRBV28 and TRBJ2-6; tentatively, D is TRBD2 (6 bases). The germline gives CDR1 MDHEN, CDR2 SYDVKM. V lost 10 bases, J lost 1 base, and 11 bases lay in between. The CDR3 covers 14 residues. CDR3 protein: CATGRGSGANVLTF. The CDR3 DNA reads as TGTGCCACCGGGAGAGGATCTGGGGCCAACGTCCTGACTTTC.

As regards this clonotype: For a library built for alpha chains, this beta chain is a stray read; little rests on its size. The V gene is TRBV10-2, the J gene TRBJ2-6; a weak D match, TRBD1 (6 bases). Trimming left V 6 bases short and J 1 base short, with 16 bases between. This CDR3 contains 17 residues. Germline V gives CDR1 WSHSY, CDR2 SAAADI. The DNA of the CDR3 is TGCGCCAGCAGCCCGGGACATCTCCTTTCTGGGGCCAACGTCCTGACTTTC. Its translation: CASSPGHLLSGANVLTF.

Only one count was recorded for this clonotype. This beta chain appears as a stray read in a library generated for alpha chains; its size is not informative. The J gene is TRBJ2-7, the V gene TRBV29-1; the D is unclear. The CDR3 consists of 11 residues. Trimming took off 4 bases at V and 1 base at J, with 5 bases between the two ends. The germline CDR1 and CDR2 sequences are SQVTM and ANQGSEA. The CDR3 sequence is CSVGSSYEQYF. CDR3 nucleotides: TGCAGCGTTGGTAGTTCCTACGAGCAGTACTTC.

In its sample, this clonotype was seen a few times. Little can be read into the size of this beta chain, an off-target read in a library designed for alpha chains. The J gene is TRBJ2-1, the V gene TRBV7-9; D perhaps matches TRBD2 (6 bases). V gave up 3 bases and J gave up 5 bases, with 11 bases separating them. The CDR3 has 14 amino acids. Germline CDR1 SEHNR, CDR2 FQNEAQ (reference sequence). In DNA, the CDR3 is TGTGCCAGCAGCTTTACTAGCACGGACAATGAGCAGTTCTTC. Protein sequence: CASSFTSTDNEQFF. The whole variable domain, remainder taken from reference TRBV7-9 and TRBJ2-1, is DTGVSQNPRHKITKRGQNVTFRCDPISEHNRLYWYRQTLGQGPEFLTYFQNEAQLEKSRLLSDRFSAERPKGSFSTLEIQRTEQGDSAMYLCASSFTSTDNEQFFGPGTRLTVL.

Concerning this clonotype: Because the library targeted alpha chains, this beta chain is an off-target read whose size means little. The gene calls are TRBV6-1 and TRBJ2-5, with 7 bases matching TRBD2. Trimming took 5 bases from V and 4 from J; bases not matched to a gene: 4. Germline assignment: CDR1 MNHNS and CDR2 SASEGT. CDR3 size: 13 residues. The CDR3, as DNA: TGTGCCAGCAGTCGGACTAGGACAGAGACCCAGTACTTC. It codes for CASSRTRTETQYF.

In regard to this clonotype: This beta chain appears as a stray read in a library generated for alpha chains; its size is not informative. The V gene is TRBV19, the J gene TRBJ2-3, with D possibly TRBD2 on 5 matching bases. CDR1 and CDR2 from the germline V gene are LNHDA and SQIVND (reference sequence). V was cut by 4 bases and J by 4 bases, with 15 bases left in between. The CDR3 has 15 amino acids. Here the CDR3 DNA reads TGTGCCAGTAGTACGGTGCGGGTTTCGGCAGATACGCAGTATTTT. Translation: CASSTVRVSADTQYF.

This clonotype was seen more than once but under ten times. This beta chain represents an off-target read in a library built for alpha chains; its size is of limited meaning. The chain links TRBV29-1 to TRBJ2-4; 9 nucleotides align to TRBD1. Germline V gene lookup returns CDR1 SQVTM and CDR2 ANQGSEA. The J segment lost 8 bases and the V segment lost 6 bases, leaving 14 bases of the junction unmatched. CDR3 length: 15 amino acids. The CDR3 bases are TGCAGCGTCGAAAAAGAGAGACAGGGGGGGTACATTCAGTACTTC. Translated: CSVEKERQGGYIQYF.

Concerning this clonotype: With the library built for alpha chains, this beta chain is off target and its frequency is not meaningful. V is TRBV3-1 and J is TRBJ2-1; no clear D gene. In germline, CDR1 is LGHDT, CDR2 YNNKEL (reference sequence). The CDR3 has 13 amino acids. Between the trimmed V and J ends, which lost 4 bases and 8 bases, there was a span of 12 bases. This CDR3 reads CASSRDTKDEQFF. CDR3 coding DNA: TGTGCCAGCAGCCGGGATACGAAGGATGAGCAGTTCTTC.

As for this clonotype: A library made for alpha chains picked up this beta chain off target, so its size means little. The genes are TRBV4-1 and TRBJ2-3; D may be TRBD1 or TRBD2 (5 bases each). The CDR3 contains 15 residues. Germline lookup yields CDR1 MGHRA and CDR2 YSYEKL. The V and J ends lost 2 bases and 4 bases respectively, with 13 bases between them. CDR3 in amino acids: CASSQSSSRADTQYF. DNA for the CDR3: TGCGCCAGCAGCCAATCTAGCTCCAGGGCAGATACGCAGTATTTT.

Worth noting for this clonotype: This beta chain appears as a stray read in a library generated for alpha chains; its size is not informative. This CDR3 reads CSGRGLGTDTQYF. The CDR3 region has the DNA TGCAGCGGAAGGGGGCTTGGCACAGATACGCAGTATTTT. The gene calls are TRBV29-1 and TRBJ2-3; 7 bases are a match to TRBD1. This CDR3 is 13 amino acids long. Germline-derived CDR1 and CDR2 are SQVTM and ANQGSEA. J was trimmed by 1 base and V by 7 bases; bases with no gene match: 5.

This clonotype was counted between two and nine times. Little can be read into the size of this beta chain, an off-target read in a library designed for alpha chains. The rearrangement uses TRBV7-8 and TRBJ2-3; no clear D. CDR3 size: 14 residues. Germline V gene sequence: CDR1 SGHVS, CDR2 FQNEAQ. V lost 5 bases, J lost 2 bases, and 11 bases lay in between. This chain's CDR3 is CASSRTVFTDTQYF. The DNA of the CDR3 is TGTGCCAGCAGCCGAACAGTATTCACAGATACGCAGTATTTT. Together with reference TRBV7-8 and TRBJ2-3, the CDR3 gives the full variable domain: GAGVSQSPRYKVAKRGQDVALRCDPISGHVSLFWYQQALGQGPEFLTYFQNEAQLDKSGLPSDRFFAERPEGSVSTLKIQRTQQEDSAVYLCASSRTVFTDTQYFGPGTRLTVL.

This clonotype was observed a handful of times. The library was designed around alpha chains, so this beta chain is a stray read whose abundance carries little weight. The genes are TRBV18 and TRBJ2-1; D gene unclear. The CDR3 sequence is 13 residues long. Germline V lookup: CDR1 KGHSH, CDR2 LQKENI. The V end lost 3 bases, the J end lost 9 bases, and 12 bases lay between the germline ends. CDR3 sequence reads: CASSPSRDSEQFF. The CDR3 DNA reads as TGTGCCAGCTCACCGTCTAGGGATAGTGAGCAGTTCTTC.